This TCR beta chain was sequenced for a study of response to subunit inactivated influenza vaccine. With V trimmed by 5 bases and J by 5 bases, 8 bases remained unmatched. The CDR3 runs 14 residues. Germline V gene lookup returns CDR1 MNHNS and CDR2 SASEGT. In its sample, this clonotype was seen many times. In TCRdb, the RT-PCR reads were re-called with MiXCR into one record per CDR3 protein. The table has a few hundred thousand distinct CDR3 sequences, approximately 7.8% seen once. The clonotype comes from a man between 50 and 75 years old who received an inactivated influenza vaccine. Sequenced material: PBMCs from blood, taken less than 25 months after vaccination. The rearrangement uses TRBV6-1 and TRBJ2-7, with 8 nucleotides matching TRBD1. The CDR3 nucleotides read TGTGCCAGCAGTCCTCAGGGGGCTTTCGACGAGCAGTACTTC. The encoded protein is CASSPQGAFDEQYF.